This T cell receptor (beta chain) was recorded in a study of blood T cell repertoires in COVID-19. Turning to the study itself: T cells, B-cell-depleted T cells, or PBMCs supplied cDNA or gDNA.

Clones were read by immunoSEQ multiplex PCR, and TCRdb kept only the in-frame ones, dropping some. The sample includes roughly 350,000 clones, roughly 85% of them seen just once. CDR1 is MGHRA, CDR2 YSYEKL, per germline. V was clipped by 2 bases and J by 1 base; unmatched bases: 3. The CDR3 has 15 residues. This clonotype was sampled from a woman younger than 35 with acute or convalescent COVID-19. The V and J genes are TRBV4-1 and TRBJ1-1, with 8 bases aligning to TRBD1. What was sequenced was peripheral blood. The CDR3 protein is CASSQPGQGNTEAFF. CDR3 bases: TGCGCCAGCAGCCAACCCGGACAGGGGAACACTGAAGCTTTCTTT.